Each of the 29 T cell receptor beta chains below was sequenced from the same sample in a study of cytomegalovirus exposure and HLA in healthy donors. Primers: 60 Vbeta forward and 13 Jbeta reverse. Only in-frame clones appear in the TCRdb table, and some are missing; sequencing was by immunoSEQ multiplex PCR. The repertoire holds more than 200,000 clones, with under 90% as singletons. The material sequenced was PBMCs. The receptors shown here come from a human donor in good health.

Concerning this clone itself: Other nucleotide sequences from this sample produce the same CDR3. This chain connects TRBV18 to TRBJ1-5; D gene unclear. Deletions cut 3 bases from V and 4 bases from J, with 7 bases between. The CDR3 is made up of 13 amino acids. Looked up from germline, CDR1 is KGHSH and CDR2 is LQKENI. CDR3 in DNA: TGTGCCAGCTCACCGGGAGAAAATCAGCCCCAGCATTTT. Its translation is CASSPGENQPQHF.

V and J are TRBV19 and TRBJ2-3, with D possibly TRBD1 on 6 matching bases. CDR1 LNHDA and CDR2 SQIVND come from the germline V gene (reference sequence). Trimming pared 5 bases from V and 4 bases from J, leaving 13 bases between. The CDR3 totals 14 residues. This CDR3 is CASSSQGKADTQYF. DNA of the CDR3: TGTGCCAGTAGTTCACAGGGTAAGGCAGATACGCAGTATTTT.

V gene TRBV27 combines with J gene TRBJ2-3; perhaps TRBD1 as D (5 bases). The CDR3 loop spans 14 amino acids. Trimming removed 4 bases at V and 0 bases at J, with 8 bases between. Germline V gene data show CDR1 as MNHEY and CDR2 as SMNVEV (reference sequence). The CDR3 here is CASSSRDSTDTQYF. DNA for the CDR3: TGTGCCAGCAGTTCCAGGGATAGCACAGATACGCAGTATTTT.

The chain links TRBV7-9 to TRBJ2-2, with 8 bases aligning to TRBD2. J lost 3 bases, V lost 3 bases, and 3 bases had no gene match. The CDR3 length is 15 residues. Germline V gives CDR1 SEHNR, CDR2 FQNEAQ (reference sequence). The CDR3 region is CASSFSGAHTGELFF. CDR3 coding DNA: TGTGCCAGCAGCTTTAGCGGGGCGCACACCGGGGAGCTGTTTTTT.

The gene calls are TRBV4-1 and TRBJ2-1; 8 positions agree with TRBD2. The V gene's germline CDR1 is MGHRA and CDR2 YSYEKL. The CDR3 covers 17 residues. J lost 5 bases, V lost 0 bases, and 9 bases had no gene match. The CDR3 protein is CASSQEERTSRNNEQFF. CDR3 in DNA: TGCGCCAGCAGCCAAGAGGAGCGGACTAGCAGAAACAATGAGCAGTTCTTC.

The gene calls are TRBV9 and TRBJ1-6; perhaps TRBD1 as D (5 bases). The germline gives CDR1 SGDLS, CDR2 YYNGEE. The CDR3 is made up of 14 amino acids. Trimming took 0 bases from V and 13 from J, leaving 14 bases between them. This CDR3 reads CASSVGGDFSPLHF. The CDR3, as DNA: TGTGCCAGCAGCGTAGGGGGGGACTTTTCGCCCCTCCACTTT.

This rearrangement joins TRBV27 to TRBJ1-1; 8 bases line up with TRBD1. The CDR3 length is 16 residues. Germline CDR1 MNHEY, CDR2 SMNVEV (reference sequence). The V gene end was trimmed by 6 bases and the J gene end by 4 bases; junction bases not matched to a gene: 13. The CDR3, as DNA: TGTGCCAGCAGCACACTATATCCCACAGGGGGCACTGAAGCTTTCTTT. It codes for CASSTLYPTGGTEAFF.

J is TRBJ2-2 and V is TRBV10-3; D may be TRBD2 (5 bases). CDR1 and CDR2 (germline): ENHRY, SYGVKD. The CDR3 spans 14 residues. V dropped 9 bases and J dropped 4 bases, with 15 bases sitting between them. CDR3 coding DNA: TGTGCCATTAACAGCGGAGGAGGCACCGGGGAGCTGTTTTTT. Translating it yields CAINSGGGTGELFF.

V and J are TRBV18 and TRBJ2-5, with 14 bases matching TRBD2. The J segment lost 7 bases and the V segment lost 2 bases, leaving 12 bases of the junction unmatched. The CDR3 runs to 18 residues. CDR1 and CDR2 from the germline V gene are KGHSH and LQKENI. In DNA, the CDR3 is TGTGCCAGCTCACCAGAGTCGCGACTAGCGGGAGGGCCTGGGACCCAGTACTTC. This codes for CASSPESRLAGGPGTQYF.

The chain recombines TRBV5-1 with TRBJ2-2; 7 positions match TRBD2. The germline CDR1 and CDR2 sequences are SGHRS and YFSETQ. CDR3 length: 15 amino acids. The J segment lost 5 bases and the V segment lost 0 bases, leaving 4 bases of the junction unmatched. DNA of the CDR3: TGCGCCAGCAGCTTGGTGGGGACTACTACCGGGGAGCTGTTTTTT. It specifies CASSLVGTTTGELFF.

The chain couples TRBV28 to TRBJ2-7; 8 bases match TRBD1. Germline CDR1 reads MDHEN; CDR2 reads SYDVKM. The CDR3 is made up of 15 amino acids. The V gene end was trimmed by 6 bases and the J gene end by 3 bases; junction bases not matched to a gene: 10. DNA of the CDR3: TGTGCCAGCAGCTCCCTCGGACAGGGCCACTACGAGCAGTACTTC. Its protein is CASSSLGQGHYEQYF.

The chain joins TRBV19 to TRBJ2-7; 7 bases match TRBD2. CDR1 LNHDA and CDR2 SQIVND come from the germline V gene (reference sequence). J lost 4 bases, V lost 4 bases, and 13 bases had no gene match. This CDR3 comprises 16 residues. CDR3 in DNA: TGTGCCAGTAGTAGGCTGCCCGGGACTAATCAATACGAGCAGTACTTC. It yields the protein CASSRLPGTNQYEQYF.

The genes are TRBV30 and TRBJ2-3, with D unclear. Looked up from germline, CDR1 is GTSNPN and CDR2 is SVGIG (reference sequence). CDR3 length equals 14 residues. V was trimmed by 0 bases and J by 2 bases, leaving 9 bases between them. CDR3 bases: TGTGCCTGGAGTGTAGCAGGTGACACAGATACGCAGTATTTT. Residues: CAWSVAGDTDTQYF.

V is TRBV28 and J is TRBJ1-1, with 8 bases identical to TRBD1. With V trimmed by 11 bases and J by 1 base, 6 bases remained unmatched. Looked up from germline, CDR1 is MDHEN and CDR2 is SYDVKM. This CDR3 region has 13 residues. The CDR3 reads CAAHRGGNTEAFF. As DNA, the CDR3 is TGTGCCGCACACAGGGGGGGGAACACTGAAGCTTTCTTT. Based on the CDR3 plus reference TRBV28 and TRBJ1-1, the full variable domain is DVKVTQSSRYLVKRTGEKVFLECVQDMDHENMFWYRQDPGLGLRLIYFSYDVKMKEKGDIPEGYSVSREKKERFSLILESASTNQTSMYLCAAHRGGNTEAFFGQGTRLTVV.

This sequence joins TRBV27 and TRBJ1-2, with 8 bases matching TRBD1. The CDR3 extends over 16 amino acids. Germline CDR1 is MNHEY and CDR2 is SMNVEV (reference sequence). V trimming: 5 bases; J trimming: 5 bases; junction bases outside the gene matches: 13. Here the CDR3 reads CASSPGFGTGQYGYTF. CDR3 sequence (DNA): TGTGCCAGCAGTCCAGGGTTCGGGACAGGTCAATATGGCTACACCTTC.

The CDR3 sequence is CASSPAGTGVYEQYF. The DNA of the CDR3 is TGTGCCAGCTCACCCGCCGGGACAGGGGTTTACGAGCAGTACTTC. The V and J genes are TRBV18 and TRBJ2-7, with 10 bases aligning to TRBD1. Germline loops: CDR1 KGHSH, CDR2 LQKENI. The V segment lost 3 bases and the J segment 4 bases; nucleotides outside the gene matches: 6. The CDR3 length is 15 residues.

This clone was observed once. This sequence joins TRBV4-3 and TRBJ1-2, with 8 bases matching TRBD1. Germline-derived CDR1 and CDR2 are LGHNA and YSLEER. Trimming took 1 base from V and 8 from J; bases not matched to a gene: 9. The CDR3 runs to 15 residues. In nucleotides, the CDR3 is TGCGCCAGCAGCCAAGGATCTACAGGGGGAGAGGGCTACACCTTC. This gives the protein CASSQGSTGGEGYTF.

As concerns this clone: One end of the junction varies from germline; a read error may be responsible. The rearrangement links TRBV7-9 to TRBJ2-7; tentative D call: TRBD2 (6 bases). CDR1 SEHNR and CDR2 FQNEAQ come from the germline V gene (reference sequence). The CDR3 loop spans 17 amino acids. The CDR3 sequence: CSSSLAYDGGSSYEQYF. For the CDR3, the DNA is TGTTCCAGCAGCTTAGCTTACGACGGAGGGAGCTCCTACGAGCAGTACTTC.

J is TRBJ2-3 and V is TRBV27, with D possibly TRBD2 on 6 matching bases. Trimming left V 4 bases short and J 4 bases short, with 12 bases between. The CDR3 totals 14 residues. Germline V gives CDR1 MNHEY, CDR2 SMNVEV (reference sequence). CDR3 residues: CASSWGSGSDTQYF. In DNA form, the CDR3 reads TGTGCCAGCAGTTGGGGGAGCGGGTCAGATACGCAGTATTTT.

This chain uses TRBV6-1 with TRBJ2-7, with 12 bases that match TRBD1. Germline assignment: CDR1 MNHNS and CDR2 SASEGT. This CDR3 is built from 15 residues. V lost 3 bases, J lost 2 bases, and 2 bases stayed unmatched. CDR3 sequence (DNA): TGTGCCAGCAGTGACGGGGACAGGGGGCCCTACGAGCAGTACTTC. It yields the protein CASSDGDRGPYEQYF.

The CDR3 spells CASSLLGGIKDEQFF. DNA for the CDR3: TGTGCCAGCAGCTTACTAGGCGGGATTAAGGATGAGCAGTTCTTC. This rearrangement joins TRBV7-3 to TRBJ2-1; a weak D match, TRBD2 (6 bases). The V gene's germline CDR1 is SGHTA and CDR2 FQGTGA. The ends were cut back, 2 bases at V and 8 bases at J, with 16 bases in the middle. The CDR3 is 15 residues long.

The CDR3 region is CASSSAGDELYEQYF. The DNA for the CDR3 is TGTGCCAGCAGTTCAGCGGGAGATGAACTTTACGAGCAGTACTTC. The chain uses TRBV28 and TRBJ2-7; TRBD2 matches 8 bases. The ends lost 4 bases at V and 4 bases at J; junction bases unmatched: 9. CDR1 is MDHEN, CDR2 SYDVKM, per germline. The CDR3 runs 15 residues.

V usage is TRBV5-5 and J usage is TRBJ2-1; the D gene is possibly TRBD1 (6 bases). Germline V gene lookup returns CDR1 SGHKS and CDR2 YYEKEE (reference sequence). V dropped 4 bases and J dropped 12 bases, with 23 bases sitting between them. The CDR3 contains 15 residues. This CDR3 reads CASSTTGQTGRSQFF. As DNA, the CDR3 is TGTGCCAGCAGCACAACCGGACAGACAGGTCGTTCGCAGTTCTTC.

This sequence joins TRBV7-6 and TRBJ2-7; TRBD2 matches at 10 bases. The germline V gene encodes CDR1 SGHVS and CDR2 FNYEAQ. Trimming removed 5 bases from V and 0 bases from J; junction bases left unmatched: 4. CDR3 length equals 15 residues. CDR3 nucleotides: TGTGCCAGCAGCGGAGGGACTAGCGACTCCTACGAGCAGTACTTC. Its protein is CASSGGTSDSYEQYF.

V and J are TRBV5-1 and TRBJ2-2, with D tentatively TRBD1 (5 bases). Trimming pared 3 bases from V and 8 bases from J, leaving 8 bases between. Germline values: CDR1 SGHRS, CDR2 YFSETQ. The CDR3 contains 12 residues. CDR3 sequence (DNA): TGCGCCAGCAGCTCAGGGCGGGGGGAGCTGTTTTTT. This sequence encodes CASSSGRGELFF.

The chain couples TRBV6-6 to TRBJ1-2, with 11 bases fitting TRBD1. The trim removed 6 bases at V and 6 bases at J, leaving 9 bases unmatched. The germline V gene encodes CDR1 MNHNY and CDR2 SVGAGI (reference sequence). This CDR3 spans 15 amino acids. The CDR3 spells CASRTMDRGRNGYTF. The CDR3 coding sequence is TGTGCCAGCAGAACGATGGACAGGGGGCGGAATGGCTACACCTTC.

This chain's CDR3 is CASSDPGRGDEKLFF. Written as DNA, the CDR3 is TGTGCCAGCAGTGACCCGGGCCGGGGGGATGAAAAACTGTTTTTT. The chain employs TRBV6-1 and TRBJ1-4; perhaps TRBD1 as D (5 bases). This CDR3 has 15 residues. Germline CDR1 and CDR2: MNHNS and SASEGT. Trimming removed 3 bases from V and 6 bases from J, with 14 bases in between.

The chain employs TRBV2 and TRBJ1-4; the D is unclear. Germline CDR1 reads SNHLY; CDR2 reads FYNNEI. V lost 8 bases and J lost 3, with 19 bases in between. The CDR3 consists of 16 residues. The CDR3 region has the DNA TGTGCCAGCCGAAAAGGAATCGGAGGCTCTAATGAAAAACTGTTTTTT. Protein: CASRKGIGGSNEKLFF.

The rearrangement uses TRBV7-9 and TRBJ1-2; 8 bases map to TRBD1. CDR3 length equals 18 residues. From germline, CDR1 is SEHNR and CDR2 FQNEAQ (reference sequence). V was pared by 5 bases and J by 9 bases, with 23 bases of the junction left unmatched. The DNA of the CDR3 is TGTGCCAGCAGCCCCACTCCTTCGGGGACAGGCGGTTTATCACGCTACACCTTC. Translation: CASSPTPSGTGGLSRYTF.